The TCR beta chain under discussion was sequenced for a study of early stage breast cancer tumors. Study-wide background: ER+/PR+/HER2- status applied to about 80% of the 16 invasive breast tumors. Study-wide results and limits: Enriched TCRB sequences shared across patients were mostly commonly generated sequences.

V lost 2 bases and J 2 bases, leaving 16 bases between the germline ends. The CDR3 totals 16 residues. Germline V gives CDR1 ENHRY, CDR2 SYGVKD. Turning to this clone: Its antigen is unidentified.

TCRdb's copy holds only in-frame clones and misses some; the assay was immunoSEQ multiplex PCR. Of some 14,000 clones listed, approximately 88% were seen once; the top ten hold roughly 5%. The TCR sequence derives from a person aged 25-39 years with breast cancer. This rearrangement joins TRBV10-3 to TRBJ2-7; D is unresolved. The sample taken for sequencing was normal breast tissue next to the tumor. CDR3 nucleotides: TGTGCCATCAGTGAGCCATCGAGATCAGAGCCCTACGAGCAGTACTTC. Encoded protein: CAISEPSRSEPYEQYF.